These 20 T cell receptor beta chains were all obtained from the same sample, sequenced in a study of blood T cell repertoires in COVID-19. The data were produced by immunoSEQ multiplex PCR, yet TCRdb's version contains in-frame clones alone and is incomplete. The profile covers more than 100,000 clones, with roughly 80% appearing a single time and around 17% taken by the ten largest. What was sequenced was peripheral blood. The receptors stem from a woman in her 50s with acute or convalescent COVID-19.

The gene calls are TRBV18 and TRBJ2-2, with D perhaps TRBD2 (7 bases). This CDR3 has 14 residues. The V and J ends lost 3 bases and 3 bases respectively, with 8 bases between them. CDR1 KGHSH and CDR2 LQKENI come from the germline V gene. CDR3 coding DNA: TGTGCCAGCTCACCGGGGGGGCACACCGGGGAGCTGTTTTTT. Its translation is CASSPGGHTGELFF.

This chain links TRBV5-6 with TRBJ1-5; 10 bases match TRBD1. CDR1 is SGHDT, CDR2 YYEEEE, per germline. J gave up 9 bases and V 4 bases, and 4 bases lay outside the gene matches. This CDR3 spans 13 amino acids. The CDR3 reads CASSRDRGVPQHF. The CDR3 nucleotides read TGTGCCAGCAGCCGGGACAGGGGTGTGCCCCAGCATTTT.

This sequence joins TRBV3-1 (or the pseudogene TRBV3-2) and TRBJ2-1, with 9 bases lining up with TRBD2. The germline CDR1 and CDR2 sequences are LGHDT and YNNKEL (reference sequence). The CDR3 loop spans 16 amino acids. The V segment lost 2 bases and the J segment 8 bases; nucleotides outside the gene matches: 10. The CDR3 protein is CASSQHSGGGADEQFF. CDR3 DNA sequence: TGTGCCAGCAGCCAACATTCTGGCGGGGGGGCGGATGAGCAGTTCTTC.

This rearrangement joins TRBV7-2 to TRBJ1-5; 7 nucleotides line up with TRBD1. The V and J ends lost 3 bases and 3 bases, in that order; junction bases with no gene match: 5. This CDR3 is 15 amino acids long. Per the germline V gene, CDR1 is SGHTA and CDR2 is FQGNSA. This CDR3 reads CASSFGQGVNQPQHF. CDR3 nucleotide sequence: TGTGCCAGCAGCTTCGGGCAGGGGGTCAATCAGCCCCAGCATTTT.

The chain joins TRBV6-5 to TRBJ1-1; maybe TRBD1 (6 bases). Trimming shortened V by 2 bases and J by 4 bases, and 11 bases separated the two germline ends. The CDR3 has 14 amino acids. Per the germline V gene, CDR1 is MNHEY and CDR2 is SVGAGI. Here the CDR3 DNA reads TGTGCCAGCAGTTACGAGATAGGGGGCACTGAAGCTTTCTTT. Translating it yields CASSYEIGGTEAFF.

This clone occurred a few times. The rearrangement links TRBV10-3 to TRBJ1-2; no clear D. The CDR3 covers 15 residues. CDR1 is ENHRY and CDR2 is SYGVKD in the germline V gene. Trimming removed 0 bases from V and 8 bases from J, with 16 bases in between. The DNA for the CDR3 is TGTGCCATCAGTGAGTCGAGGGTTGGAGGGATCGGCTACACCTTC. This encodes CAISESRVGGIGYTF.

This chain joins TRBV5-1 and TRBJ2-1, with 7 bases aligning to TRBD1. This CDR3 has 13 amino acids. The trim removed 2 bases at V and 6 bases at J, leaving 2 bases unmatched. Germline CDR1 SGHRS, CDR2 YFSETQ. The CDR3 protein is CASSFRTGNEQFF. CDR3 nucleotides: TGCGCCAGCAGCTTCAGGACAGGCAATGAGCAGTTCTTC.

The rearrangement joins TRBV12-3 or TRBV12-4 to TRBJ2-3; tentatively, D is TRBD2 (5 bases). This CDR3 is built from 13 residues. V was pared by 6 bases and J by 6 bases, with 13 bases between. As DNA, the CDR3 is TGTGCCAGCAGCCAAACTAGATCGGATACGCAGTATTTT. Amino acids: CASSQTRSDTQYF.

The CDR3 is CASSSQGAGGYNEQFF. In DNA, the CDR3 is TGTGCCAGCAGCTCCCAGGGAGCGGGGGGGTACAATGAGCAGTTCTTC. The chain joins TRBV5-6 to TRBJ2-1; 10 nucleotides match TRBD2. The CDR3 runs 16 residues. Trimming cost V 3 bases and J 4 bases; bases outside gene matches: 7. Germline V gene sequence: CDR1 SGHDT, CDR2 YYEEEE.

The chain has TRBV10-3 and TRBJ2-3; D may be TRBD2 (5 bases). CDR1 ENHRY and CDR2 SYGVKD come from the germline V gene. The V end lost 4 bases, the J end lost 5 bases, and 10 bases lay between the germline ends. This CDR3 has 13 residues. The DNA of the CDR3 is TGTGCCATCAGTGGAAGGGAGCAAGATACGCAGTATTTT. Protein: CAISGREQDTQYF.

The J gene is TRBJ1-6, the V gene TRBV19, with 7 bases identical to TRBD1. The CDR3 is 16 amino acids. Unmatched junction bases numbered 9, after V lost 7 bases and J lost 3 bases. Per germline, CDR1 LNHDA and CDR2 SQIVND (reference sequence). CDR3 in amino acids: CASNQPGTVYNSPLHF. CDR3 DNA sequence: TGTGCCAGTAACCAACCCGGGACAGTCTATAATTCACCCCTCCACTTT. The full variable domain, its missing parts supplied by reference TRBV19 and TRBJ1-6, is DGGITQSPKYLFRKEGQNVTLSCEQNLNHDAMYWYRQDPGQGLRLIYYSQIVNDFQKGDIAEGYSVSREKKESFPLTVTSAQKNPTAFYLCASNQPGTVYNSPLHFGNGTRLTVT.

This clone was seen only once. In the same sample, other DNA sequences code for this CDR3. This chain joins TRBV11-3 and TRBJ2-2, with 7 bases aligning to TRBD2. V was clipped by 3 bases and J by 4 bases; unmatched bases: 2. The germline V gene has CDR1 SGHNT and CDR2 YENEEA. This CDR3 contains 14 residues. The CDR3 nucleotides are TGTGCCAGCAGCTTGGGGGGGAGCACCGGGGAGCTGTTTTTT. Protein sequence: CASSLGGSTGELFF.

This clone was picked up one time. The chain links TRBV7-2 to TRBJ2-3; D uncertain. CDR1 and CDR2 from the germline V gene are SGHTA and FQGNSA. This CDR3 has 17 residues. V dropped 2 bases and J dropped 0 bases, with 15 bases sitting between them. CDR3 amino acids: CASSLQPAVTSTDTQYF. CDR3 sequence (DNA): TGTGCCAGCAGCTTACAACCCGCGGTTACTAGCACAGATACGCAGTATTTT.

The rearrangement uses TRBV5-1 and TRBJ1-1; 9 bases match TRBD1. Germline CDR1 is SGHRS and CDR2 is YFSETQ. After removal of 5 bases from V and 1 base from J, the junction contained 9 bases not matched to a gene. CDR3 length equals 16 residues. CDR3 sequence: CASSGTQGARNTEAFF. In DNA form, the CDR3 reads TGCGCCAGCAGTGGGACACAGGGGGCGAGGAACACTGAAGCTTTCTTT.

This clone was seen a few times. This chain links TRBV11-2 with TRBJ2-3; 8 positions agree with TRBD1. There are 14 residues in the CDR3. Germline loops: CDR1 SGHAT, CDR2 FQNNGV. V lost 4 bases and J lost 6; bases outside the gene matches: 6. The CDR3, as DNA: TGTGCCAGCAGCTCCCAGGGGGCCGGGGATACGCAGTATTTT. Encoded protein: CASSSQGAGDTQYF. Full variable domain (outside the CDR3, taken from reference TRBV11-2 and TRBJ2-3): EAGVAQSPRYKIIEKRQSVAFWCNPISGHATLYWYQQILGQGPKLLIQFQNNGVVDDSQLPKDRFSAERLKGVDSTLKIQPAKLEDSAVYLCASSSQGAGDTQYFGPGTRLTVL.

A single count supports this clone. DNA of the CDR3: TGTGCCAGCAGCCTAGGTGGTACTTCGAACACCGGGGAGCTGTTTTTT. Translation gives CASSLGGTSNTGELFF. This chain links TRBV9 with TRBJ2-2; D unresolved. The germline V gene has CDR1 SGDLS and CDR2 YYNGEE. This CDR3 is built from 16 residues. Trimming pared 4 bases from V and 0 bases from J, leaving 13 bases between.

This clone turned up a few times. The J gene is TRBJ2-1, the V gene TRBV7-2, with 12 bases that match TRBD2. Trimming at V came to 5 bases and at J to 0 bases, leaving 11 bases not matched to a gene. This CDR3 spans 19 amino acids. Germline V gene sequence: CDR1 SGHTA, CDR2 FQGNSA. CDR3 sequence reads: CASSHREGLAGTSYNEQFF. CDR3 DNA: TGTGCCAGCAGCCACCGGGAAGGACTAGCGGGGACCTCCTACAATGAGCAGTTCTTC.

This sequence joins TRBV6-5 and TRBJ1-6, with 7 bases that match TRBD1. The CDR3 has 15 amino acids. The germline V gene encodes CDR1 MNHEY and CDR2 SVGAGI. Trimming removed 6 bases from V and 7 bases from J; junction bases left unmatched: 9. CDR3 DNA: TGTGCCAGCAGACTTACGACAGGGAAGAATTCACCCCTCCACTTT. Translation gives CASRLTTGKNSPLHF.

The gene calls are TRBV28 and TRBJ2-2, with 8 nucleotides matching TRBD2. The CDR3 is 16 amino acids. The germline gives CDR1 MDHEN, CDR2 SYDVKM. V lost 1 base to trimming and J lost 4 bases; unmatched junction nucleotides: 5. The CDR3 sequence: CASSLLAGGGTGELFF. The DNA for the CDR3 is TGTGCCAGCAGTTTATTGGCGGGGGGAGGCACCGGGGAGCTGTTTTTT.

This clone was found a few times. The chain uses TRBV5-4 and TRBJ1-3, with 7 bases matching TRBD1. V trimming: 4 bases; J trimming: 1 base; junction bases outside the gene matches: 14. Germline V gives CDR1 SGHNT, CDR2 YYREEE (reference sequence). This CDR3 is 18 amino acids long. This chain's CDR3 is CASSATRDRSFSGNTIYF. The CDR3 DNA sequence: TGTGCCAGCAGCGCAACCCGGGACAGATCTTTTTCTGGAAACACCATATATTTT.